This T cell receptor (beta chain) was sequenced during a study of T-cell reconstitution after alpha-beta-depleted transplantation in children (dated by TCRdb to 2016 to 2017). For context, the study as a whole: T-cell immune reconstitution after TCRalphabeta/CD19-depleted allogeneic hematopoietic cell transplantation in children was quantitatively tracked in the study by means of TCR repertoire profiling.

Libraries were prepared through PCR. Sequencing relied on an Illumina HiSeq 2500. TCR library preparation used molecular barcoding, with unique molecular identifiers applied to normalize quantification of the TCRbeta repertoire. TCRdb itself trimmed the public reads at Q25 with fastp, ran MiXCR and retained productive beta chains. For every CDR3 protein sequence, its rows merge into one entry that carries the most common genes and DNA. In this sample the table shows some 840,000 distinct CDR3 sequences, roughly 16% of which occur a single time. The leading ten clones occupy about 5% of the sample. From the germline V gene, CDR1 is LGHNT and CDR2 is FRNRAP. Clipping removes 3 bases from V and 5 bases from J, with 12 as the unmatched junction base count. The CDR3 goes from the cysteine to the phenylalanine over 17 residues. The CDR3 DNA has 51 bases and is translated from base 1. This clonotype occurred a few times. Its specific antigen is unknown. Qualities for individual bases were not recorded, and no much larger clone is one base off.

The treatment or condition label on this specimen signifies: allogeneic hematopoietic cell transplantation with graft depleted of TCRalphabeta T cells and CD19 B cells. The transplant recipients were children given TCRalphabeta/CD19-depleted allogeneic hematopoietic cell grafts. Overall study results and their limits: About two months after transplant, the apparently early recovery of alphabetaT-cell counts reportedly depended on just several hundred clones that had expanded rapidly and came from non-depleted graft cells. Over the following months the frequencies of hyperexpanded clones went down, and after one year T-cell counts and TCRbeta diversity were mostly credited to newly produced T cells. In some patients, the high TCRbeta diversity seen at day 60 was put down to recipient T cells and intrathymic progenitors that had survived conditioning.

This material consisted of PBMCs, mostly from graft donor cells, taken 360 days after TCRalphabeta/CD19-depleted stem cell transplant. This TCR was recovered from a male patient younger than 18 who had a stem cell transplant for acute lymphoblastic leukemia, so the T cells may come from the graft donor. Recombination linked TRBV12-5 to TRBJ2-1; TRBD1 fits 8 bases in the junction. CDR3 region: CASGFRPWGQDNNEQFF. The nucleotides read TGTGCTAGTGGTTTTCGCCCCTGGGGACAGGACAACAATGAGCAGTTCTTC.